This T cell receptor (beta chain) came from a study of molecular identifiers for immune sequencing clone quantification. Study observations and caveats: In CMV-specific effectors, clones above 20 copies held over 97% of molecules; naive, under 1%.

Concerning this clonotype itself: Its antigen is unidentified. An end of the junction differs from the germline gene, which may be a read error.

Bulk TCR libraries were made with methods that had been previously described and with listed TCR primers. TCRdb fed the PCR reads into MiXCR, producing one record per CDR3 protein. Seen here are about 510,000 distinct CDR3 sequences, around 23% observed once, and the top ten hold 0.7% to 0.9%. Naive CD8 libraries used 20,000 to 1,000,000 sorted cells and 10%, 30% or 50% RNA. Using a CD8+CD4-CCR7+CD45RA+ phenotype, naive CD8 T cells were sorted. This CDR3 is 16 amino acids long. The source of this sequence is a human donor in good health. Some libraries in this study had Jurkat cell RNA spiked in. Input material: naive CD8+ T cells from blood, with Jurkat cell RNA spiked in. Subset denoted: FACS-sorted CD8+CD4-CCR7+CD45RA+ naive T cells. The J gene is TRBJ2-7, the V gene TRBV5-3; possible D gene TRBD2, 7 bases. TRBV5-3 is an open reading frame, and its role is uncertain. The CDR3: CASSPGVGGGLHEQYF. The CDR3, as DNA: TGCGCCAGCAGCCCCGGCGTAGGCGGGGGCTTGCACGAGCAGTACTTC.